This T cell receptor beta chain was identified in a study of patients and donors after allogeneic stem cell transplantation. TCRdb processed the RT-PCR reads anew with MiXCR; each CDR3 protein has one entry. The sample shows under 200,000 distinct CDR3 sequences, approximately 30% of them seen only once. The V end was cut by 2 bases, the J end by 1 base, with 10 bases between. The CDR3 runs to 15 residues. In germline, CDR1 is MNHEY, CDR2 SVGEGT. The chain is built from TRBV6-2 or TRBV6-3 and TRBJ2-3; TRBD1 or TRBD2 may be the D gene (5 bases each). Sequenced sample: blood, either unsorted or a sorted T cell fraction (not recorded which). The sequence was obtained from a human donor who was either an allogeneic HSCT recipient or a stem cell or donor lymphocyte infusion donor (not recorded which). It is not recorded whose cells these are; they may come from a transplant donor. CDR3 region: CASSYQGRGTDTQYF. CDR3 in DNA: TGTGCCAGCAGTTACCAGGGACGGGGCACAGATACGCAGTATTTT.